This T cell receptor (beta chain) appears in the sequencing data of a study of blood T cell repertoires in COVID-19. Study context: From the United States, Italy and Spain came samples of acute and convalescent COVID-19. Nucleic acid was either cDNA or gDNA, and it came from T cells, B-cell-depleted T cells, or PBMCs.

As originally analysed: The authors estimated nucleated cell counts from reference gene primer amplification. The table came from immunoSEQ multiplex PCR; TCRdb's copy has only in-frame clones and leaves some out. V and J calls and clone size are copied from that table; D and trimming were computed from the DNA. In the table there are some 180,000 clones, about 76% of which are singletons. Sequencing was performed on peripheral blood. This TCR was sampled from a woman between 45 and 65 years old with active or convalescent COVID-19.

In DNA, the CDR3 is TGTGCCAGCAGTTTACTAGGGGCCACCGGGGAGCTGTTTTTT. Protein sequence: CASSLLGATGELFF. The chain has TRBV28 and TRBJ2-2; D is perhaps TRBD1 (5 bases). The CDR3 is 14 residues long. Between the trimmed V and J ends, which lost 2 bases and 4 bases, there was a span of 8 bases. CDR1 and CDR2 (germline): MDHEN, SYDVKM.